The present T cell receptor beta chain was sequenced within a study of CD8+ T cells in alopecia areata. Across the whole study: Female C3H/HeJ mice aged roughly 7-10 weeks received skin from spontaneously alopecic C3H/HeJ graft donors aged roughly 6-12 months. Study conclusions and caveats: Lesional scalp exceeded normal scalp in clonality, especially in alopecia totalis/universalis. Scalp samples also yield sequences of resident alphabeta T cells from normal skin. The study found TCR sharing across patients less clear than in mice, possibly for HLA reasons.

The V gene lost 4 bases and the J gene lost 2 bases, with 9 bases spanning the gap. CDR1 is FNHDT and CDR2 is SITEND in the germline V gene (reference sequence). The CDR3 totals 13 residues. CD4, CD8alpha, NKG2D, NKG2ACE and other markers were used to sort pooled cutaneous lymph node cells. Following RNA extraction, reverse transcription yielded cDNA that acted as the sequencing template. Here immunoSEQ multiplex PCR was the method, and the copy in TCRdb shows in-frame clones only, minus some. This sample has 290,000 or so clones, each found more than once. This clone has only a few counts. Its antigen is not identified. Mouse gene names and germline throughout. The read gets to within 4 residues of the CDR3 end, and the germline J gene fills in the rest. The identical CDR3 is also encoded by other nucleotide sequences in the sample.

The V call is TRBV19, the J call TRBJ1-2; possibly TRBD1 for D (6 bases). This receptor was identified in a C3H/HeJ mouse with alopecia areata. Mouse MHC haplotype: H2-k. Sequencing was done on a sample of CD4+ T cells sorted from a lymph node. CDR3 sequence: CASSLTGNSDYTF. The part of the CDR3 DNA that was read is TGTGCCAGCAGTCTCACAGGGAACTCC.